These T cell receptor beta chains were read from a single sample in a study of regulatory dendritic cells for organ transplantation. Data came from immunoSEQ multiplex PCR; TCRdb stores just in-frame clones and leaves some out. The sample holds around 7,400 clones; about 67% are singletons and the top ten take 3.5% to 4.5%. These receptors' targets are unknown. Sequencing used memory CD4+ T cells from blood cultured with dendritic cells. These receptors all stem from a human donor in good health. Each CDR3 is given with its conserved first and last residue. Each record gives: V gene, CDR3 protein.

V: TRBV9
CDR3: CASSFAGLAGGQDTQYF

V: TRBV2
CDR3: CASSEALLAGGNNEQFF

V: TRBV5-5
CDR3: CASSTLQGPYEQYF

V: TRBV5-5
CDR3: CASSASTGASGNTIYF

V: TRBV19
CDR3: CASRDWQIGNQPQHF

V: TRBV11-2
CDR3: CASSLGPLSGNTIYF

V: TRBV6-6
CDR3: CASSGPSANYGYTF

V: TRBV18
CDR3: CASSPPGLATGGQRTQYF

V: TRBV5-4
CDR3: CASSPYRQGGSYEQYF

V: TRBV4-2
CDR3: CASSQDGAGTYGYTF